This TCR beta chain emerged from a study of cytomegalovirus exposure and HLA in healthy donors. About the study: Roughly 80% of several hundred genotyped donors fell in the Caucasian-associated ancestry cluster. General study results and limits: Confirmation in vitro established that a few CMV-associated chains were specific for CMV antigens. Whilst most TCR sequences proved rare, a subset of public TCRs occurred across many donors. In the analysis, some V segments, TRBV6-2 and TRBV6-3 included, were excluded as indistinguishable.

With regard to this clone: Its matching antigen is unknown.

In the PCR, 60 Vbeta and 13 Jbeta primers were used. TCRdb's table, derived via immunoSEQ multiplex PCR, lists solely in-frame clones and lacks some. The repertoire holds around 110,000 clones, with roughly 70% as singletons. Germline V gene lookup returns CDR1 LNHNV and CDR2 YYDKDF (reference sequence). The CDR3 loop spans 13 amino acids. The junction had 3 bases not matched to a gene; V was cut back by 6 bases and J by 3 bases. The sample comprised PBMCs. This TCR was recovered from a woman in her thirties or forties in good health and CMV-seropositive. This sequence joins TRBV15 and TRBJ2-3; 7 bases are a match to TRBD1. CDR3 protein: CATRVQGTDTQYF. In nucleotides, the CDR3 is TGTGCCACCAGGGTACAGGGGACAGATACGCAGTATTTT.